The 16 T cell receptor beta chains in this list originate from one sample, sequenced in a study of T cells in women clearing cervical HPV infection. Method: immunoSEQ multiplex PCR; TCRdb's copy keeps in-frame clones and lacks some. Here the sample table reports 35,000 to 45,000 clones. The sample was blood buffy coat. The receptors were sampled from a woman aged 18 to 69 with a cervical HPV16 infection that either progressed to CIN3+ or cleared (not recorded which).

Turning to this clone: The CDR3 is cut off 3 residues early in the read; its end comes from the germline J gene. The chain recombines TRBV5-4 with TRBJ1-4; D gene unclear. Germline CDR1 reads SGHNT; CDR2 reads YYREEE (reference sequence). CDR3 size: 14 residues. CDR3 DNA (partial): TGTGCCAGCAGCTCGACCCACGGGGAAATGAAA. Its translation is CASSSTHGEMK. The complete CDR3 sequence is CASSSTHGEMKLFF.

A note on this clone: Read coverage stops 3 residues before the CDR3 terminus; the germline J gene supplies the remainder. The chain uses TRBV5-1 and TRBJ1-5; possibly TRBD1 for D (6 bases). Trimming took 2 bases from V and 3 from J, leaving 9 bases between them. This CDR3 is built from 14 residues. Germline V CDR1 and CDR2: SGHRS, YFSETQ. The CDR3 DNA, read in part, is TGCGCCAGCAGCTTATCAGGGGTCAATCAGCCC. Protein product: CASSLSGVNQP. The whole CDR3 reads CASSLSGVNQPQHF.

A note on this clone: Coverage ceases 3 residues before the CDR3 finishes, and the germline J gene fills in the end. V is TRBV10-3 and J is TRBJ1-2, with a weak D call TRBD1 (5 bases). The CDR3 extends over 14 amino acids. V gave up 3 bases and J gave up 6 bases, with 14 bases separating them. In germline, CDR1 is ENHRY, CDR2 SYGVKD. This CDR3 is CAISERGRINGYTF. The part of the CDR3 DNA that was read is TGTGCCATCAGTGAAAGGGGAAGAATAAATGGC.

In the case of this clone: The CDR3 is cut off 3 residues early in the read; its end comes from the germline J gene. V usage is TRBV19 and J usage is TRBJ2-3, with D perhaps matching TRBD1 (6 bases). The CDR3 runs to 17 residues. Per the germline V gene, CDR1 is LNHDA and CDR2 is SQIVND (reference sequence). CDR3 residues: CASLGQMRYGGNQPQYF. The sequenced CDR3 bases are TGTGCCAGCCTTGGACAGATGAGGTATGGGGGCAATCAGCCG.

Notes on this clone: The read terminates 3 residues ahead of where the CDR3 ends, so the germline J gene completes it. The V call is TRBV20-1, the J call TRBJ2-2, with a tentative D call TRBD2 (5 bases). Trimming pared 6 bases from V and 7 bases from J, leaving 12 bases between. The CDR3 extends over 12 amino acids. Germline V gene sequence: CDR1 DFQATT, CDR2 SNEGSKA (reference sequence). The part of the CDR3 DNA that was read is TGCAGTGCGACTCCCCGGGGCGGGGAG. Translated, it gives CSATPRGGE. The entire CDR3 protein is CSATPRGGELFF.

A word on this clone: The CDR3 end is not reached by the read, which stops 3 residues before it; the germline J gene fills it in. This rearrangement joins TRBV7-2 to TRBJ1-1; D might be TRBD1 (5 bases). The germline CDR1 and CDR2 sequences are SGHTA and FQGNSA. CDR3 length: 13 residues. Between the trimmed V and J ends, which lost 5 bases and 0 bases, there was a span of 7 bases. The CDR3 is CASSLDMNTEAFF. The sequenced CDR3 bases are TGTGCCAGCAGCCTGGACATGAACACTGAA.

On this clone: The CDR3 is cut off 3 residues early in the read; its end comes from the germline J gene. V and J are TRBV18 and TRBJ1-6; no clear D gene. Germline-derived CDR1 and CDR2 are KGHSH and LQKENI. V gave up 7 bases and J gave up 5 bases, with 9 bases separating them. The CDR3 runs to 13 residues. CDR3 bases read: TGTGCCAGCTGTCTTGGCCATAATTCACCC. It codes for CASCLGHNSP. The whole CDR3 region reads CASCLGHNSPLHF.

Turning to this clone: The CDR3 extends 3 residues past the end of the read, so its final part is completed from the germline J gene. This sequence joins TRBV12-3 or TRBV12-4 and TRBJ2-7; 11 bases are shared with TRBD2. CDR3 length: 14 residues. The V and J ends lost 5 bases and 2 bases, in that order; junction bases with no gene match: 2. CDR3 loop: CASSAGLAAYEQYF. The DNA read from the CDR3 is TGTGCCAGCAGTGCGGGACTAGCGGCCTACGAG.

A remark on this clone: The read stops 3 residues short of the end of the CDR3; the missing end is completed from the germline J gene. The rearrangement links TRBV20-1 to TRBJ1-2; D might be TRBD1 (6 bases). Germline lookup yields CDR1 DFQATT and CDR2 SNEGSKA (reference sequence). The CDR3 spans 13 residues. CDR3 residues: CSAELSGALGYTF. The sequenced part of the CDR3 DNA is TGCAGTGCCGAACTGTCAGGGGCTTTGGGC.

In regard to this clone: With the read ending 3 residues before the CDR3 end, the germline J gene is used to fill in that end. The genes are TRBV30 and TRBJ2-2; tentatively, D is TRBD2 (5 bases). The CDR3 sequence is 11 residues long. Germline V gives CDR1 GTSNPN, CDR2 SVGIG (reference sequence). The CDR3 bases that were read are TGTGCCCATTCAGCGGTTGAGATG. Residues: CAHSAVEM. The complete CDR3 reads CAHSAVEMLFF.

This CDR3 is CASSDGGQPKQETQYF. CDR3 bases read: TGCGCCAGCAGCGACGGGGGACAGCCTAAACAAGAGACC. The chain links TRBV5-1 to TRBJ2-5; TRBD1 might be the D (7 bases). Read data end 3 residues before the CDR3 end; the end is taken from the germline J gene. Trimming took off 4 bases at V and 2 bases at J, with 18 bases between the two ends. CDR1 SGHRS and CDR2 YFSETQ come from the germline V gene. The CDR3 length is 16 residues.

About this clone itself: The read terminates 3 residues before the CDR3 end, so the remaining end is supplied by the germline J gene. This chain links TRBV7-3 with TRBJ1-1, with TRBD1 as a possible D gene (5 bases). There are 13 residues in the CDR3. Per the germline V gene, CDR1 is SGHTA and CDR2 is FQGTGA. The V end lost 5 bases, the J end lost 0 bases, and 7 bases lay between the germline ends. CDR3 DNA, as far as it was read: TGTGCCAGCAGCCCAGGGTTGAACACTGAA. Amino acids: CASSPGLNTE. The whole CDR3 reads CASSPGLNTEAFF.

Regarding this clone: The CDR3 end lies 3 residues beyond the end of the read and is filled in from the germline J gene. The chain combines TRBV2 with TRBJ2-2; 7 bases are a match to TRBD1. The V and J ends lost 4 bases and 6 bases, in that order; junction bases with no gene match: 14. CDR1 and CDR2 from the germline V gene are SNHLY and FYNNEI. The CDR3 loop spans 17 amino acids. CDR3 sequence reads: CASSGQGQAGLSGELFF. CDR3 bases read: TGTGCCAGCAGTGGTCAAGGACAGGCGGGCCTCTCCGGGGAG.

Regarding this clone: The read gets to within 3 residues of the CDR3 end, and the germline J gene fills in the rest. V is TRBV20-1 and J is TRBJ2-7; TRBD2 might be the D (5 bases). Germline V CDR1 and CDR2: DFQATT, SNEGSKA (reference sequence). The CDR3 has 14 amino acids. The germline V and J ends were trimmed by 6 bases and 2 bases, with 17 bases remaining between them. CDR3 DNA, as far as it was read: TGCAGTGCCTCGAGGGCGGGTACACCCTACGAG. Its translation is CSASRAGTPYE. The full-length CDR3 reads as CSASRAGTPYEQYF.

Remarks on this clone: Read sequence stops 3 residues before the CDR3 end, and the germline J gene provides the missing end. This chain uses TRBV29-1 with TRBJ1-2; D gene ambiguous. There are 12 residues in the CDR3. CDR1 is SQVTM and CDR2 is ANQGSEA in the germline V gene. Trimming pared 4 bases from V and 0 bases from J, leaving 6 bases between. The CDR3 DNA, read in part, is TGCAGCGTTGGAACAGCTAACTATGGC. As protein: CSVGTANYG. The complete CDR3 reads CSVGTANYGYTF.

A remark on this clone: Coverage ceases 3 residues before the CDR3 finishes, and the germline J gene fills in the end. V is TRBV11-2 and J is TRBJ2-5, with TRBD1 matching 8 bases. CDR3 length: 15 residues. The germline CDR1 and CDR2 sequences are SGHAT and FQNNGV. The V and J ends lost 4 bases and 5 bases, in that order; junction bases with no gene match: 9. The CDR3 spells CASSSTRGRWETQYF. Partial CDR3 DNA: TGTGCCAGCAGCTCAACCAGGGGGCGCTGGGAGACC.